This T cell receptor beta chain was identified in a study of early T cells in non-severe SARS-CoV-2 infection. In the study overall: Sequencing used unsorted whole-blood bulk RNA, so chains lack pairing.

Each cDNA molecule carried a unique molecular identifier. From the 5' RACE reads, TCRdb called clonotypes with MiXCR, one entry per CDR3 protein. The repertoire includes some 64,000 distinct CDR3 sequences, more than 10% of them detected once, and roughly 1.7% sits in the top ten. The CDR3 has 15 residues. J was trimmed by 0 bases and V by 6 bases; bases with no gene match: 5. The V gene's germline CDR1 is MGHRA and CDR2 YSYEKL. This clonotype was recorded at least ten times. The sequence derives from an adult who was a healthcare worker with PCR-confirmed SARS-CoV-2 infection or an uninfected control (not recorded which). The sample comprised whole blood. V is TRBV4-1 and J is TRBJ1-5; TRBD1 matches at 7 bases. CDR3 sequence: CASSPTGDSNQPQHF. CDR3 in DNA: TGCGCCAGCAGTCCCACAGGGGATAGCAATCAGCCCCAGCATTTT.